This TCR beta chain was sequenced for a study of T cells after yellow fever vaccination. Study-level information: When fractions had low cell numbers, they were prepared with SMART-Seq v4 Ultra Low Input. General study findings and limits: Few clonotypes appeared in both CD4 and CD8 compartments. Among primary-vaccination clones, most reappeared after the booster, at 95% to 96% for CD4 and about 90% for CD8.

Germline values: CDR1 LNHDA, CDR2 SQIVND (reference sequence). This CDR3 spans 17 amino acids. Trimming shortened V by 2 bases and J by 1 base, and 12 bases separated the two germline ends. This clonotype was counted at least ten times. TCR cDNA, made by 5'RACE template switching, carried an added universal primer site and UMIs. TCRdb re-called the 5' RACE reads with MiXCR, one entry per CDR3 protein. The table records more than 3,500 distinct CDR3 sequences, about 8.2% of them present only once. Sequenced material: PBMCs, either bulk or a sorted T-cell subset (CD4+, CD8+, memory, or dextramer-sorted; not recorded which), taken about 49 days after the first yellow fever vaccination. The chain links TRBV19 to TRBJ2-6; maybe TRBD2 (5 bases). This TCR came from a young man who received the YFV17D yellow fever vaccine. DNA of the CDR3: TGTGCCAGTAGTATACGGGCGGGTCTATCTGGGGCCAACGTCCTGACTTTC. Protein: CASSIRAGLSGANVLTF. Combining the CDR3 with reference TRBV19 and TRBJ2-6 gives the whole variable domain DGGITQSPKYLFRKEGQNVTLSCEQNLNHDAMYWYRQDPGQGLRLIYYSQIVNDFQKGDIAEGYSVSREKKESFPLTVTSAQKNPTAFYLCASSIRAGLSGANVLTFGAGSRLTVL.